A single TCR beta chain is shown here with its context. This specimen belongs to a study of OX40 agonist ivuxolimab in advanced cancers. Study context: Of the patients, three showed partial responses, one with hepatocellular carcinoma and two with cutaneous melanoma.

Generated by immunoSEQ multiplex PCR, the TCRdb table keeps only in-frame clones and is missing some. The repertoire has about 19,000 clones, approximately 86% of them found once; the top ten carry roughly 49%. The starting material was CD4+ or CD8+ T cells sorted from blood, obtained in a trial of the OX40 agonist ivuxolimab. The TCR sequence derives from an adult with an advanced solid tumor such as melanoma, head and neck, liver or kidney cancer.

The CDR3 protein is CASSYSWTSAYEQYF. In nucleotides, the CDR3 is TGTGCCAGCAGTTACTCCTGGACTAGCGCCTACGAGCAGTACTTC. The V gene is TRBV6-6, the J gene TRBJ2-7; 9 bases align to TRBD2. The CDR3 contains 15 residues. Germline V gene data show CDR1 as MNHNY and CDR2 as SVGAGI (reference sequence). The V segment lost 0 bases and the J segment 2 bases; nucleotides outside the gene matches: 2.